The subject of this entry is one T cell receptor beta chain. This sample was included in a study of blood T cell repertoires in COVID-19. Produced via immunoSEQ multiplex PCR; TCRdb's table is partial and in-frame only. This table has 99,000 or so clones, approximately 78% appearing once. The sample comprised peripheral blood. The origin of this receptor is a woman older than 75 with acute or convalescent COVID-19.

CDR3 sequence (DNA): TGTGCCAGCATAACGGGACTAGCGGGACTCAATGAGCAGTTCTTC. Protein: CASITGLAGLNEQFF. The rearrangement uses TRBV6-5 and TRBJ2-1; 13 bases map to TRBD2. Germline CDR1 and CDR2: MNHEY and SVGAGI. Germline trimming cut 7 bases from V and 6 bases from J; bases unmatched to any gene: 6. The CDR3 covers 15 residues.